This T cell receptor (beta chain) stems from a study of shared clonotypes between healthy human individuals (dated by TCRdb to 2018 to 2020). In terms of the full investigation: The cohort comprised two women and a few men aged 18 to 49 years. Between about 0.94 and 8.9 billion PBMCs per donor were obtained by leukapheresis. Libraries were prepared and TCR repertoires were sequenced by different laboratories using diverse techniques, in order to increase sequencing depth and limit assay-specific biases. Per donor, three plates each were used for CD4 naive and CD4 memory, two for CD8 naive, and one for CD8 memory. Blood TCR repertoires of four to six healthy adults were deeply sequenced to estimate repertoire size and the extent of clonotype sharing between individuals. Here is what the overall study found, with its caveats: Compared with non-shared clonotypes, the clonotypes found in all four sorted-subset donors had higher generation probabilities. Sampling was limited to blood, and TCR repertoires in tissue likely differ from TCR repertoires in blood. Incomplete sequencing was indicated by rarefaction of sorted-subset datasets, despite the large sequencing depth. Pairwise subsampling indicated that sequencing depth was expected to affect the degree of clonotype sharing among donors. When a few donors were compared, the shared fraction of clonotypes was about 5.5% for naive CD4, 3.5% for naive CD8, 2.3% for memory CD4, and less than 0.5% for memory CD8. Because the study included a small number of donors, the genetic and exposure-history diversity represented was limited. Naive subsets generally had larger estimated clonotype richness than memory subsets did.

Using the deep immunoSEQ assay, TCR CDR3 regions were amplified from genomic DNA by multiplex PCR. Genomic DNA extracted from each cell subset was distributed evenly over all wells of several immunoSEQ 96-well plates, and each plate served as one replicate. For sorted subsets, about 220 ng of genomic DNA, equivalent to roughly 33,000 T cell genomes, went into each replicate PCR. Purified libraries were measured with a Qubit 3.0 fluorometer, size-checked on a Bioanalyzer 2100, and measured again with the KAPA Library Quantification kit. Every immunoSEQ 96-well plate was sequenced on a separate single-read 150-cycle Illumina NextSeq 550 flow cell. Per the authors' processing: The immunoSEQ output contained only junctional sequences without quality scores, so filtering could not match that applied to full-length reads. Sequences were annotated with PyIR, a Python wrapper for IgBLAST v1.9, using IMGT germline references to assign V/J genes and CDR3. Reads with weak V/J assignments (E-value above 1e-6), missing CDR3, stop codons, out-of-frame junctions, or ambiguous translated residues were removed. V3J clonotypes were defined by identical inferred V gene, J gene, and CDR3 amino acid sequence. Percentage overlap between repertoires was computed as shared unique clonotypes divided by the size of the smaller repertoire. Richness of each repertoire was evaluated using RTK rarefaction, the Chao1 estimator, and Recon v2.1 estimates of unobserved clonotypes. Generation probabilities were computed with OLGA for all TCRbeta clonotypes obtained by the gDNA method from a few donors. Held by TCRdb, this immuneACCESS table contains in-frame sequences only and omits some clones. Under half of the omission traces to an unresolved V gene where checked; the cause of the rest is unknown. The V and J calls and clone size come from that table; D and trimming were worked out from the DNA. A total of a few million clones appear in this sample, approximately 90% of them only once. The top ten clones comprise 0.13% to 0.15% of the sample.

The V end loses 8 bases and the J end loses 2 bases, and a stretch of 12 bases separates them. The CDR3, cysteine through phenylalanine, is 13 amino acids long. Just the 39-base CDR3 DNA is kept, in frame starting at base 1. The germline V gene provides CDR1 MNHEY and CDR2 SVGAGI. This clone has a single count. Its antigen has not been determined. Nothing much larger sits one base from this clone, and base qualities are not available. Donors were healthy HIV-negative adults with no recently reported acute infections or vaccinations. Every donor was a Caucasian adult living in Nashville, Tennessee, USA. CD4+ T cells were enriched through magnetic negative selection, after which naive cells were positively selected on CD45RA and the remaining negative fraction served as the memory subset. After blood collection by leukapheresis, PBMCs were isolated using Ficoll-Histopaque density gradient centrifugation and then cryopreserved in the vapor phase of liquid nitrogen. Analytical flow cytometry was used to check the purity and quantity of each magnetically sorted T cell population. From each sorted fraction, genomic DNA was isolated and quantified by UV absorbance on a Nanodrop 2000c.

Recombination connected TRBV6-5 to TRBJ1-2; the D region possibly corresponds to TRBD1 (5 bases align). The clonotype was recovered from a man between 18 and 35 years old in good health. The sample was naive CD4+ T cells sorted from blood. The meaning of the sample's cell subset or site label: CD45RA+ positively selected. The CDR3 protein sequence reads: CASQRGENYGYTF. At the DNA level, the sequence is TGTGCCAGCCAGAGGGGTGAAAACTATGGCTACACCTTC.